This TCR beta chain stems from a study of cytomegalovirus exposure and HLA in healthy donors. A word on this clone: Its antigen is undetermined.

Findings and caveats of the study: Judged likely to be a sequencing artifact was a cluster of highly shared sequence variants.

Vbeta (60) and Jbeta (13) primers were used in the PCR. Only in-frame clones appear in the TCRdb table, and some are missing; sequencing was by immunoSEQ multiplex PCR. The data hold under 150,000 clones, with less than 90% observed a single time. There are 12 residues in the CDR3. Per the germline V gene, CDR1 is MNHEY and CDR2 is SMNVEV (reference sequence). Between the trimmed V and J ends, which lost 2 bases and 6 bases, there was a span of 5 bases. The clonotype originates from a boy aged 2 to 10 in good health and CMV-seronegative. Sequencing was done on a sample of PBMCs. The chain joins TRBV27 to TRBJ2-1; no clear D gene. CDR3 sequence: CASSLAANEQFF. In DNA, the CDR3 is TGTGCCAGCAGTTTAGCGGCCAATGAGCAGTTCTTC.